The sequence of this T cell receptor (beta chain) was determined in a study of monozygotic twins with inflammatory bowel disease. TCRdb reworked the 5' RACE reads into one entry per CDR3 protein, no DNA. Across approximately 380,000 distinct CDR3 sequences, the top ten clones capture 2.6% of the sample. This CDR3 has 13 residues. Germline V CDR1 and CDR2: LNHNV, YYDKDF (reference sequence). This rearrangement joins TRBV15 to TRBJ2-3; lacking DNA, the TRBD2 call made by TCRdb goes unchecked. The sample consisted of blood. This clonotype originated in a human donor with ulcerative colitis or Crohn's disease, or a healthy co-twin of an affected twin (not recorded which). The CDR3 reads CATSMGGGVTQYF.